Listed below are T cell receptor beta chains from one sample, sequenced in a study of blood T cell repertoires in COVID-19. TCRdb's table, derived via immunoSEQ multiplex PCR, lists solely in-frame clones and lacks some. The sample consists of about 100,000 clones, around 64% of them appearing once. The sample taken for sequencing was peripheral blood. These receptors all stem from a woman aged 40 to 49 with acute or convalescent COVID-19. CDR3s include the opening cysteine and the closing phenylalanine or tryptophan. D genes are given only for firm matches. Rows may omit the clone size; those that give it use once, few, many or a size class.

d_call,j_call,clone_size,v_call,cdr3_nt,cdr3_aa
-,TRBJ1-4,few,TRBV2,TGTGCCAGCAGGGGAGACAGGCTAGACCCCGCAACTAATGAAAAACTGTTTTTT,CASRGDRLDPATNEKLFF
TRBD2,TRBJ2-3,-,TRBV7-2,TGTGCCAGCAGCTTACTAGCGGGGGGCACAGATACGCAGTATTTT,CASSLLAGGTDTQYF
TRBD1,TRBJ1-2,-,TRBV4-3,TGCGCCAGCGGCCGGGACAGGGTGTCGGGCTACACCTTC,CASGRDRVSGYTF
-,TRBJ2-3,-,TRBV4-1,TGCGCCAGCAGCCACGCGGGGTCAGATACGCAGTATTTT,CASSHAGSDTQYF
TRBD1,TRBJ2-5,-,TRBV2,TGTGCCAGCAGTGGACAGGGTAAAGAGACCCAGTACTTC,CASSGQGKETQYF
-,TRBJ1-2,-,TRBV7-9,TGTGCCAGCAGCCTGGACATTGATAGGCACTATGGCTACACCTTC,CASSLDIDRHYGYTF
-,TRBJ2-7,-,TRBV7-6,TGTGCCAGCAGCTTACGACAGGACAGCGAGCAGTACTTC,CASSLRQDSEQYF
-,TRBJ1-5,-,TRBV2,TGTGCCAGCAGTGGTTACTTGGCAGGGGTGGATCAGCCCCAGCATTTT,CASSGYLAGVDQPQHF
TRBD1,TRBJ2-1,-,TRBV7-2,TGTGCCACCAACAACAGGGGGGATGAGCAGTTCTTC,CATNNRGDEQFF
-,TRBJ1-4,once,TRBV4-1,TGCGCCAGCAGCCATTTCAAGGGCGGGAATGAAAAACTGTTTTTT,CASSHFKGGNEKLFF
-,TRBJ1-2,-,TRBV5-1,TGCGCCAGCAGCTACACTGGACAGCCCTCAACCTATGGCTACACCTTC,CASSYTGQPSTYGYTF
TRBD1,TRBJ2-3,-,TRBV6-6,TGTGCCAGCAGTTTAACGGGACAGGGCACAGATACGCAGTATTTT,CASSLTGQGTDTQYF
-,TRBJ2-1,-,TRBV30,TGTGCCTGGAGTCTGAAGGGGGCCTACAATGAGCAGTTCTTC,CAWSLKGAYNEQFF
-,TRBJ1-6,few,TRBV14,TGTGCCAGCAGTAAGGTGGAGCGTAATTCACCCCTCCACTTT,CASSKVERNSPLHF
-,TRBJ2-7,-,TRBV12-3/TRBV12-4,TGTGCCAGCAGTACCGGACACAGTGGCGAGCAGTACTTC,CASSTGHSGEQYF
-,TRBJ1-1,-,TRBV5-1,TGCGCCAGCAGCTTTGAGGAGAACACTGAAGCTTTCTTT,CASSFEENTEAFF
-,TRBJ2-3,-,TRBV5-1,TGCGCCAGCACCCATCACAGAGGTGGCGGGACTAGCACAGATACGCAGTATTTT,CASTHHRGGGTSTDTQYF
TRBD1,TRBJ1-2,-,TRBV28,TGTGCCAGCGGGACAGGGGGCTGGGGCTACACCTTC,CASGTGGWGYTF
TRBD1,TRBJ2-3,-,TRBV4-1,TGCGCCAGCAGCCATCTCGTCGGACAGGGGGACACAGATACGCAGTATTTT,CASSHLVGQGDTDTQYF
TRBD1,TRBJ1-6,-,TRBV19,TGTGCCAGTAGTACAGGGGGCGCCTATAATTCACCCCTCCACTTT,CASSTGGAYNSPLHF
TRBD1,TRBJ1-3,many,TRBV15,TGTGCCACCAGCAATGACAGGGACCCTGGAAACACCATATATTTT,CATSNDRDPGNTIYF
-,TRBJ2-7,once,TRBV2,TGTGCCAGCAGTTCAAGGGGGTTCCCCTACGAGCAGTACTTC,CASSSRGFPYEQYF
TRBD2,TRBJ2-7,few,TRBV7-7,TGTGCCAGCAGCCCGATGACTAGCGGGGGAAACGAGCAGTACTTC,CASSPMTSGGNEQYF
-,TRBJ2-2,-,TRBV7-6,TGTGCCAGCAGCTTTTCCCCTATTGGGGGGGCCCTGAACACCGGGGAGCTGTTTTTT,CASSFSPIGGALNTGELFF
TRBD1,TRBJ1-2,-,TRBV6-6,TGTGCCAGCAGTCAGACAGGGGGCAAGGGCGGAGGCTATGGCTACACCTTC,CASSQTGGKGGGYGYTF
TRBD1,TRBJ1-2,-,TRBV3-1/TRBV3-2,TGTGCCAGCAGCCAAGGGACAGGGGACAATGGCTACACCTTC,CASSQGTGDNGYTF
TRBD2,TRBJ2-1,-,TRBV9,TGTGCCAGCAGCGTAGGGAGCCCCCAGCGGGGGGAGGAGCAGTTCTTC,CASSVGSPQRGEEQFF
-,TRBJ1-2,-,TRBV5-4,TGTGCCAGCAGCCCTGACAGAGGCTATGGCTACACCTTC,CASSPDRGYGYTF
-,TRBJ1-2,-,TRBV19,TGTGCCAGTAGTATAGTCGGGGGATTTGGCTACACCTTC,CASSIVGGFGYTF
TRBD1,TRBJ2-5,-,TRBV3-1/TRBV3-2,TGTGCCAGCAGCCAGGCCACAGGGGCCGGAAAGTACTTC,CASSQATGAGKYF
TRBD2,TRBJ2-1,-,TRBV3-1/TRBV3-2,TGTGCCAGCAGCTCCCGACTAGCGGGGATCAATGAGCAGTTCTTC,CASSSRLAGINEQFF
-,TRBJ2-7,-,TRBV27,TGTGCCAGCAGTTTAGGTGGCACCAACTACGAGCAGTACTTC,CASSLGGTNYEQYF
TRBD1,TRBJ1-2,-,TRBV28,TGTGCCAGCAGTTCCCCACAGGGGTACTATGGCTACACCTTC,CASSSPQGYYGYTF
TRBD1,TRBJ1-1,-,TRBV2,TGTGCCAGCAGTGGGTCCGGGACAGGGAACACTGAAGCTTTCTTT,CASSGSGTGNTEAFF
-,TRBJ1-5,-,TRBV6-1,TGTGCCAGCAGTGAAGTAGGAGGGAAGGGAGATCAGCCCCAGCATTTT,CASSEVGGKGDQPQHF
TRBD2,TRBJ2-7,-,TRBV28,TGTGCCAGCAGTTTATTGGAAGCGGGGGCCTACGAGCAGTACTTC,CASSLLEAGAYEQYF
TRBD1,TRBJ1-3,-,TRBV6-5,TGTGCCAGCAGTCGGACAGGGGGCGAAAACACCATATATTTT,CASSRTGGENTIYF
TRBD1,TRBJ1-5,-,TRBV7-9,TGTGCCAGCAGCTTGCTTCAGGGGGCAGGAGGCAATCAGCCCCAGCATTTT,CASSLLQGAGGNQPQHF
TRBD2,TRBJ2-3,few,TRBV24-1,TGTGCCACCAGTGATTTTACTAGCGGGGCCACAGATACGCAGTATTTT,CATSDFTSGATDTQYF
-,TRBJ1-6,-,TRBV5-5,TGTGCCAGCAGCCCAACGGGGGGGGCGCAGTCACCCCTCCACTTT,CASSPTGGAQSPLHF
-,TRBJ1-2,few,TRBV7-9,TGTGCCAGCAGCTTAGCAGCGGATGGCTACACCTTC,CASSLAADGYTF
-,TRBJ1-2,-,TRBV28,TGTGCCAGCAGTTCCCCTAACAGGCTCAGTTCGGGTGGCTACACCTTC,CASSSPNRLSSGGYTF
-,TRBJ2-2,few,TRBV15,TGTGCCACCAGCAGAGATGGGGAGTCCGGGGAGCTGTTTTTT,CATSRDGESGELFF
TRBD1,TRBJ1-5,-,TRBV6-4,TGTGCCAGCAGCCCTTCCACAGGGGAAACTCTCCCTTATAGCAATCAGCCCCAGCATTTT,CASSPSTGETLPYSNQPQHF
-,TRBJ1-1,-,TRBV28,TGTGCCAGCAGGACTCCTACATGGCCTGAAGCTTTCTTT,CASRTPTWPEAFF
-,TRBJ2-5,-,TRBV7-2,TGTGCCAGCAGCCGCCCCGGGGAGACCCAGTACTTC,CASSRPGETQYF